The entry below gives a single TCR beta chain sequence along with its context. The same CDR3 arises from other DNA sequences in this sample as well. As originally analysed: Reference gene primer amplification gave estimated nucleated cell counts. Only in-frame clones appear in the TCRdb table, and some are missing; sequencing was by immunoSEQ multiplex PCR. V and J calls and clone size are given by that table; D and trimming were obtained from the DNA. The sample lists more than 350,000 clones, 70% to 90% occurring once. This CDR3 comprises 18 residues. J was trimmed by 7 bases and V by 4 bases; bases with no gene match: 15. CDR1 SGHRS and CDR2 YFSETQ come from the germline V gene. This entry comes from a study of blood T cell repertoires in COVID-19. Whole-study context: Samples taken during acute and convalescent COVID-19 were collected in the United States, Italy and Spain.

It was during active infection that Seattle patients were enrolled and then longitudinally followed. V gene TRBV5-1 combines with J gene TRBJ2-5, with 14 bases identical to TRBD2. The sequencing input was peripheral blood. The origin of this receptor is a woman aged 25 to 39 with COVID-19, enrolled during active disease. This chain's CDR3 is CASSPGGLAGAGPGTQYF. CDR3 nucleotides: TGCGCCAGCAGCCCTGGGGGACTAGCGGGAGCCGGCCCCGGGACCCAGTACTTC.